What follows describes a single T cell receptor (beta chain). The sample comes from a study of blood T cell repertoires in COVID-19. About the research overall: Samples came from the United States, Italy and Spain, spanning acute and convalescent COVID-19. T cells, B-cell-depleted T cells, or PBMCs supplied cDNA or gDNA.

Trimming left V 10 bases short and J 4 bases short, with 13 bases between. The CDR3 is 12 amino acids. The germline gives CDR1 ENHRY, CDR2 SYGVKD. In the source study's methods: Nucleated cell number was recorded as an estimate derived from reference gene primer amplification. Method: immunoSEQ multiplex PCR; TCRdb's copy keeps in-frame clones and lacks some. From that table come the V and J calls and clone size; the DNA was used to work out D and trimming. The table shows around 500,000 clones, with 70% to 90% occurring only once. The receptor comes from a woman aged 55-70 years who had recovered from COVID-19. The chain links TRBV10-3 to TRBJ1-2, with a possible D match to TRBD1 (5 bases). The material sequenced was PBMCs or T cells enriched from blood (not recorded which). CDR3: CASNTGIYGYTF. The CDR3 DNA is TGTGCCAGCAATACAGGAATCTATGGCTACACCTTC.